Below are 17 T cell receptor beta chains sequenced from a single sample in a study of shared clonotypes between healthy human individuals. The assay was immunoSEQ multiplex PCR, and TCRdb's table has in-frame clones only and misses some. The profile shows about 470,000 clones, 70% to 80% of them singletons. Sequencing was performed on PBMCs. The receptors shown here come from a woman aged 40 to 55 in good health. Some clones in this sample may be carry-over from other donors' samples.

V and J are TRBV30 and TRBJ1-4; TRBD1 agrees at 7 bases. V trimming: 5 bases; J trimming: 6 bases; junction bases outside the gene matches: 6. From germline, CDR1 is GTSNPN and CDR2 SVGIG (reference sequence). CDR3 length: 13 residues. For the CDR3, the DNA is TGTGCCTGGGCCAGGGGGGGACATGAAAAACTGTTTTTT. Its translation: CAWARGGHEKLFF.

This clone was observed a handful of times. The J gene is TRBJ2-1, the V gene TRBV27; 11 bases align to TRBD2. The J segment lost 1 base and the V segment lost 3 bases, leaving 5 bases of the junction unmatched. This CDR3 spans 17 amino acids. Germline lookup yields CDR1 MNHEY and CDR2 SMNVEV (reference sequence). DNA for the CDR3: TGTGCCAGCAGTTTGGATAGCGGGAGGGTGTCCTACAATGAGCAGTTCTTC. It is translated as CASSLDSGRVSYNEQFF.

The chain joins TRBV5-1 to TRBJ2-7; TRBD1 agrees at 9 bases. Germline lookup yields CDR1 SGHRS and CDR2 YFSETQ. Trimming removed 4 bases from V and 3 bases from J; junction bases left unmatched: 8. This CDR3 has 15 amino acids. Here the CDR3 reads CASSAGQGKHYEQYF. The CDR3 DNA is TGCGCCAGCAGCGCGGGACAGGGAAAGCACTACGAGCAGTACTTC.

V is TRBV29-1 and J is TRBJ2-5, with 9 bases identical to TRBD1. Matching the DNA end better, TRBJ2-7 makes the J call doubtful. Germline V gene lookup returns CDR1 SQVTM and CDR2 ANQGSEA. The CDR3 is made up of 12 amino acids. CDR3 region: CSAGTGPYEQYF. The CDR3 bases are TGCAGCGCGGGGACAGGGCCCTACGAGCAGTACTTC.

Worth noting for this clone: A read error may explain this, as a much larger clone is one base away. Other DNA sequences in this specimen translate into the identical CDR3. The V and J genes are TRBV29-1 and TRBJ1-1; 12 nucleotides align to TRBD1. The germline V gene has CDR1 SQVTM and CDR2 ANQGSEA. The CDR3 runs 13 residues. CDR3 DNA: TGCAGCGTGGGGACAGGGGGCAACACTGAAGCTTTCTTC. It is translated as CSVGTGGNTEAFF. Full variable domain (rest looked up from reference TRBV29-1 and TRBJ1-1): SAVISQKPSRDICQRGTSLTIQCQVDSQVTMMFWYRQQPGQSLTLIATANQGSEATYESGFVIDKFPISRPNLTFSTLTVSNMSPEDSSIYLCSVGTGGNTEAFFGQGTRLTVV.

The J gene is TRBJ1-2, the V gene TRBV7-9; D ambiguous. Germline CDR1 SEHNR, CDR2 FQNEAQ (reference sequence). V gave up 1 base and J gave up 3 bases, with 9 bases separating them. The length of the CDR3 is 14 residues. The CDR3 sequence: CASSLVGIDYGYTF. The CDR3 DNA is TGTGCCAGCAGCTTAGTAGGGATCGACTATGGCTACACCTTC.

The J gene is TRBJ2-3, the V gene TRBV7-2; no firm D call. Trimming shortened V by 5 bases and J by 2 bases, and 11 bases separated the two germline ends. The CDR3 covers 14 residues. Germline CDR1 and CDR2: SGHTA and FQGNSA. CDR3 amino acids: CASSPWTHTDTQYF. The CDR3, as DNA: TGTGCCAGCAGCCCATGGACCCACACAGATACGCAGTATTTT.

This rearrangement joins TRBV27 to TRBJ2-1; unclear D gene. V shed 0 bases and J shed 4 bases, with 13 bases lying between them. This CDR3 is 16 amino acids long. Germline CDR1 is MNHEY and CDR2 is SMNVEV (reference sequence). The CDR3 DNA sequence: TGTGCCAGCAGTTTATCATGGGTGGACGGGTACAATGAGCAGTTCTTC. As protein: CASSLSWVDGYNEQFF.

This chain uses TRBV10-1 with TRBJ2-2, with 9 bases lining up with TRBD2. Germline V lookup: CDR1 WNHNN, CDR2 SYGVQD (reference sequence). This CDR3 spans 13 amino acids. V trimming: 8 bases; J trimming: 6 bases; junction bases outside the gene matches: 4. The chain's CDR3 is CASSGLAPGELFF. CDR3 nucleotide sequence: TGCGCCAGCTCGGGACTAGCCCCCGGGGAGCTGTTTTTT.

For this clone: Other nucleotide sequences in the sample specify the same CDR3. The genes are TRBV9 and TRBJ2-3; D unclear. Germline V gene sequence: CDR1 SGDLS, CDR2 YYNGEE. This CDR3 is 13 amino acids long. Trimming removed 2 bases at V and 1 base at J, with 5 bases between. The CDR3 spells CASSVRGTDTQYF. The CDR3 nucleotides read TGTGCCAGCAGCGTTCGAGGCACAGATACGCAGTATTTT.

This clone was counted only a few times. The same CDR3 also results from other DNA sequences found in this sample. The gene calls are TRBV7-9 and TRBJ1-3, with TRBD1 as a possible D gene (5 bases). The V and J ends lost 5 bases and 2 bases respectively, with 10 bases between them. CDR3 length: 14 amino acids. Germline V gives CDR1 SEHNR, CDR2 FQNEAQ (reference sequence). This CDR3 reads CASSPTGAGNTIYF. The DNA for the CDR3 is TGTGCCAGCAGCCCAACAGGAGCTGGAAACACCATATATTTT. Full variable domain (rest looked up from reference TRBV7-9 and TRBJ1-3): DTGVSQNPRHKITKRGQNVTFRCDPISEHNRLYWYRQTLGQGPEFLTYFQNEAQLEKSRLLSDRFSAERPKGSFSTLEIQRTEQGDSAMYLCASSPTGAGNTIYFGEGSWLTVV.

V and J are TRBV19 and TRBJ2-5; TRBD1 is a possible D gene (6 bases). The CDR3 covers 13 residues. The germline V gene has CDR1 LNHDA and CDR2 SQIVND (reference sequence). V lost 4 bases and J 4 bases, leaving 10 bases between the germline ends. The CDR3 nucleotides are TGTGCCAGTAGTACCGGGACACCAGAGACCCAGTACTTC. Amino acid sequence: CASSTGTPETQYF. Supplemented by reference TRBV19 and TRBJ2-5, the full variable domain reads DGGITQSPKYLFRKEGQNVTLSCEQNLNHDAMYWYRQDPGQGLRLIYYSQIVNDFQKGDIAEGYSVSREKKESFPLTVTSAQKNPTAFYLCASSTGTPETQYFGPGTRLLVL.

The V call is TRBV5-4, the J call TRBJ1-5; 8 bases fit TRBD1. With 6 bases clipped from V and 2 bases from J, the junction kept 22 bases outside the gene matches. Per germline, CDR1 SGHNT and CDR2 YYREEE (reference sequence). The CDR3 has 20 residues. The CDR3 spells CASTNLPRDRTEGGNQPQHF. The CDR3 DNA reads TGTGCCAGCACCAACCTCCCCCGGGACAGGACGGAGGGCGGCAATCAGCCCCAGCATTTT.

This sequence joins TRBV2 and TRBJ2-3; 7 bases align to TRBD2. This CDR3 has 14 amino acids. Trimming cost V 5 bases and J 0 bases; bases outside gene matches: 2. The V gene's germline CDR1 is SNHLY and CDR2 FYNNEI. The CDR3 here is CASSRDYSTDTQYF. The CDR3 region has the DNA TGTGCCAGCAGTAGGGACTATAGCACAGATACGCAGTATTTT.

The V gene is TRBV6-4, the J gene TRBJ1-1, with TRBD1 as a possible D gene (5 bases). CDR3 length: 13 residues. V lost 6 bases and J 0 bases, leaving 8 bases between the germline ends. Per germline, CDR1 MRHNA and CDR2 SNTAGT. This chain's CDR3 is CASRAGLNTEAFF. The CDR3 DNA follows: TGTGCCAGCAGGGCAGGGTTGAACACTGAAGCTTTCTTT.

This clone was detected once. A far more abundant clone sits one base away, making this likely a read error. The chain uses TRBV9 and TRBJ1-1, with 9 bases fitting TRBD1. Germline-derived CDR1 and CDR2 are SGDLS and YYNGEE. The CDR3 is made up of 15 amino acids. In DNA, the CDR3 is TGTGCCAGCATCATACAGGGGGCTGTGAACACTGAAGCTCTCTTT. Translation gives CASIIQGAVNTEALF.

This rearrangement joins TRBV7-2 to TRBJ2-3; 9 nucleotides line up with TRBD1. The CDR3 loop spans 15 amino acids. V lost 5 bases to trimming and J lost 2 bases; unmatched junction nucleotides: 5. Per germline, CDR1 SGHTA and CDR2 FQGNSA. This CDR3 reads CASSPDRGTTDTQYF. CDR3 coding DNA: TGTGCCAGCAGCCCAGACAGGGGGACCACAGATACGCAGTATTTT.